This TCR beta chain came from a study of shared clonotypes between healthy human individuals. Replicate PCRs run on unsorted PBMC used approximately 300 ng DNA, which was about 28,000 T cell genomes. How the authors handled the data: In the immunoSEQ data, sequences were junction-only and lacked quality scores, so filtering differed. Here immunoSEQ multiplex PCR was the method, and the copy in TCRdb shows in-frame clones only, minus some. V, J and clone size are those of that table, while D and trimming were read from the DNA. There are 450,000 to 500,000 clones in the sample; about 85% occur only once, and more than 9.5% lies in the top ten. There are a few counts of this clone. Every donor was a Caucasian adult from Nashville, Tennessee. Genomic DNA came from about 90 million PBMCs in unsorted samples. From germline, CDR1 is SGHAT and CDR2 FQNNGV. With 6 bases removed from V and 2 bases from J, the gap between germline ends came to 11 bases. The CDR3 totals 13 residues.

The clonotype originates from a woman aged 40-49 years in good health. Some clones in this sample may be carry-over from other donors' samples. The genes are TRBV11-2 and TRBJ2-7; no reliable D call. Specimen: PBMCs. The CDR3 DNA reads TGTGCCAGCAGGCCAGCTGGGGCCTACGAGCAGTACTTC. Protein: CASRPAGAYEQYF.